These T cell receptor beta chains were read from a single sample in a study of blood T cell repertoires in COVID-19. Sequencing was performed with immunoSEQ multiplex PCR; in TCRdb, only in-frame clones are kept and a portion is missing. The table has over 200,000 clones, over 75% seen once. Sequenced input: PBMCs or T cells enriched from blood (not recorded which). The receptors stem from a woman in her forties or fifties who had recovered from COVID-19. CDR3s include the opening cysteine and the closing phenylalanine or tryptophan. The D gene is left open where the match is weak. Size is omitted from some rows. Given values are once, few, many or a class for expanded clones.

CDR3nt: TGTGCCAGCAGCAACGGAGGGTTCAGCTCTGGAAACACCATATATTTT
CDR3aa: CASSNGGFSSGNTIYF
len: 16
abundance: few
j_gene: TRBJ1-3
v_gene: TRBV7-6
d_gene: -

CDR3nt: TGCGCCAGCAGCTTGGACGGGTATAGCAATCAGCCCCAGCATTTT
CDR3aa: CASSLDGYSNQPQHF
len: 15
abundance: -
j_gene: TRBJ1-5
v_gene: TRBV5-1
d_gene: -

CDR3nt: TGTGCCAGCAGCCAAGAGAGCTTTGGAAACACCATATATTTT
CDR3aa: CASSQESFGNTIYF
len: 14
abundance: once
j_gene: TRBJ1-3
v_gene: TRBV3-1/TRBV3-2
d_gene: -

CDR3nt: TGTGCCGGGTCAGTACAGGACAGGGGACTAGCGGGAGGATCCCCCTCCTACGAGCAGTACTTC
CDR3aa: CAGSVQDRGLAGGSPSYEQYF
len: 21
abundance: -
j_gene: TRBJ2-7
v_gene: TRBV28
d_gene: TRBD2

CDR3nt: TGTGCCAGCAGTCGATGGGGACAGGGGTTATCGGATGAGCAGTTCTTC
CDR3aa: CASSRWGQGLSDEQFF
len: 16
abundance: -
j_gene: TRBJ2-1
v_gene: TRBV2
d_gene: TRBD1

CDR3nt: TGTGCCAGCAGTTTATTACCGGGACAGGGGATTAACACTGAAGCTTTCTTT
CDR3aa: CASSLLPGQGINTEAFF
len: 17
abundance: -
j_gene: TRBJ1-1
v_gene: TRBV27
d_gene: TRBD1

CDR3nt: TGTGCCAGCAGCAAGGGGGGGACAGGGAGGAATGAGCAGTTCTTC
CDR3aa: CASSKGGTGRNEQFF
len: 15
abundance: once
j_gene: TRBJ2-1
v_gene: TRBV27
d_gene: TRBD1

CDR3nt: TGTGCCAGCAGCTTAGGGGGCGCGAACACCGGGGAGCTGTTTTTT
CDR3aa: CASSLGGANTGELFF
len: 15
abundance: -
j_gene: TRBJ2-2
v_gene: TRBV7-3
d_gene: -

CDR3nt: TGCGCCAGCAGCCGACAGGCCTCGGGTAGCACGAGGGAGACCCAGTACTTC
CDR3aa: CASSRQASGSTRETQYF
len: 17
abundance: once
j_gene: TRBJ2-5
v_gene: TRBV5-1
d_gene: -

CDR3nt: TGTGCCAGCAGCAATGAGCGGGGCGGGAGCTCAGATACGCAGTATTTT
CDR3aa: CASSNERGGSSDTQYF
len: 16
abundance: -
j_gene: TRBJ2-3
v_gene: TRBV21-1
d_gene: -